The 23 T cell receptor beta chains reported below all come from one sample, sequenced in a study of OX40 agonist ivuxolimab in advanced cancers. Using immunoSEQ multiplex PCR, the repertoire was profiled, and TCRdb retains in-frame clones only, with some absent. The sample has just over 30,000 clones; less than 90% are singletons. Sequenced material: CD4+ or CD8+ T cells sorted from blood, taken in a trial of the OX40 agonist ivuxolimab. The source of these receptors is an adult with an advanced solid tumor such as melanoma, head and neck, liver or kidney cancer.

The CDR3 DNA follows: TGTGCCAGCAGTTCCCCACTAGCGGGAGTCACAGATACGCAGTATTTT. Encoded protein: CASSSPLAGVTDTQYF. The genes are TRBV27 and TRBJ2-3, with 11 bases that match TRBD2. The CDR3 length is 16 residues. Trimming removed 4 bases from V and 2 bases from J; junction bases left unmatched: 5. Germline V gene sequence: CDR1 MNHEY, CDR2 SMNVEV (reference sequence).

The chain combines TRBV18 with TRBJ1-2; 7 nucleotides align to TRBD1. The V gene end was trimmed by 4 bases and the J gene end by 4 bases; junction bases not matched to a gene: 12. The CDR3 has 16 residues. Germline V gives CDR1 KGHSH, CDR2 LQKENI. The CDR3 DNA sequence: TGTGCCAGCTCACGATCTGACAGGGTTGTCGGCTATGGCTACACCTTC. This encodes CASSRSDRVVGYGYTF.

This clone has only one observation. The V and J genes are TRBV11-2 and TRBJ2-7, with 13 bases matching TRBD2. The CDR3 spans 16 residues. J gave up 5 bases and V 4 bases, and 8 bases lay outside the gene matches. The V gene's germline CDR1 is SGHAT and CDR2 FQNNGV. The DNA of the CDR3 is TGTGCCAGCAGCTCTCCGGGACTAGCGGGGTTCGACGAGCAGTACTTC. It yields the protein CASSSPGLAGFDEQYF.

The J gene is TRBJ2-7, the V gene TRBV7-3; 8 nucleotides line up with TRBD1. The germline V gene has CDR1 SGHTA and CDR2 FQGTGA. The ends lost 2 bases at V and 1 base at J; junction bases unmatched: 4. The CDR3 contains 15 residues. The CDR3 protein is CASSLGDRGSYEQYF. The DNA of the CDR3 is TGTGCCAGCAGCTTAGGAGACAGGGGATCCTACGAGCAGTACTTC. Using reference TRBV7-3 and TRBJ2-7 for the parts outside the CDR3, the full variable domain is GAGVSQTPSNKVTEKGKYVELRCDPISGHTALYWYRQSLGQGPEFLIYFQGTGAADDSGLPNDRFFAVRPEGSVSTLKIQRTERGDSAVYLCASSLGDRGSYEQYFGPGTRLTVT.

This clone was seen a handful of times. The chain joins TRBV19 to TRBJ1-1; no clear D. Trimming took 1 base from V and 4 from J, leaving 1 base between them. CDR1 is LNHDA, CDR2 SQIVND, per germline (reference sequence). There are 11 residues in the CDR3. CDR3 in DNA: TGTGCCAGTAGTATAGGCACTGAAGCTTTCTTT. Translated: CASSIGTEAFF.

V gene TRBV6-5 combines with J gene TRBJ2-2, with no clear D. CDR1 is MNHEY, CDR2 SVGAGI, per germline. V shed 4 bases and J shed 0 bases, with 3 bases lying between them. The CDR3 length is 13 residues. The CDR3 DNA reads TGTGCCAGCAGTTCAACGAACACCGGGGAGCTGTTTTTT. Its translation is CASSSTNTGELFF.

The chain joins TRBV28 to TRBJ1-2, with 7 bases that match TRBD1. The V and J ends lost 2 bases and 5 bases, in that order; junction bases with no gene match: 5. The germline V gene encodes CDR1 MDHEN and CDR2 SYDVKM. The CDR3 contains 14 residues. CDR3 DNA sequence: TGTGCCAGCAGTTTAGTCGGGACAGCTTATGGCTACACCTTC. The encoded protein is CASSLVGTAYGYTF.

This chain links TRBV13 with TRBJ2-7; 7 nucleotides match TRBD1. There are 14 residues in the CDR3. The V gene end was trimmed by 3 bases and the J gene end by 6 bases; junction bases not matched to a gene: 8. The germline V gene has CDR1 PRHDT and CDR2 FYEKMQ (reference sequence). The CDR3 sequence is CASSFVDRVFEQYF. CDR3 sequence (DNA): TGTGCCAGCAGCTTCGTAGACAGGGTTTTCGAGCAGTACTTC.

The CDR3 protein is CASSLRSASATF. The CDR3 region has the DNA TGTGCCAGCAGCTTGAGGTCTGCCTCGGCCACCTTC. This chain links TRBV7-2 with TRBJ1-2; D gene uncertain. The germline V gene has CDR1 SGHTA and CDR2 FQGNSA. The CDR3 loop spans 12 amino acids. V lost 3 bases to trimming and J lost 13 bases, with 15 bases between them.

This chain connects TRBV7-2 to TRBJ2-7; D not resolved. Germline CDR1 reads SGHTA; CDR2 reads FQGNSA. V lost 6 bases to trimming and J lost 5 bases, with 17 bases between them. The CDR3 is 14 amino acids. The CDR3 DNA reads as TGTGCCAGCAGTTCACTTCCCTTTAGGGACGAGCAGTACTTC. It translates to CASSSLPFRDEQYF.

V is TRBV5-4 and J is TRBJ1-1, with TRBD1 identical over 8 bases. The CDR3 spans 14 residues. CDR1 and CDR2 (germline): SGHNT, YYREEE (reference sequence). V lost 4 bases, J lost 1 base, and 3 bases stayed unmatched. The CDR3 sequence: CASSQDRANTEAFF. The CDR3 nucleotides are TGTGCCAGCAGCCAGGACAGGGCGAACACTGAAGCTTTCTTT.

The chain combines TRBV11-2 with TRBJ2-3; 9 positions agree with TRBD2. The CDR3 consists of 15 residues. V dropped 2 bases and J dropped 0; count of bases not matched to a gene: 0. Germline V gene sequence: CDR1 SGHAT, CDR2 FQNNGV. The DNA of the CDR3 is TGTGCCAGCAGCTTAACTAGCGGGAGCACAGATACGCAGTATTTT. This translates into CASSLTSGSTDTQYF.

The CDR3 sequence: CASSQEEAQRTQYF. Written as DNA, the CDR3 is TGTGCCAGCAGCCAAGAGGAGGCGCAAAGGACGCAGTATTTT. V and J are TRBV14 and TRBJ2-3; a possible D gene is TRBD2 (5 bases). The CDR3 contains 14 residues. The V end lost 0 bases, the J end lost 9 bases, and 13 bases lay between the germline ends. Germline assignment: CDR1 SGHDN and CDR2 FVKESK.

The V call is TRBV4-1, the J call TRBJ1-1; D ambiguous. V was cut by 3 bases and J by 0 bases, with 5 bases left in between. Germline loops: CDR1 MGHRA, CDR2 YSYEKL. This CDR3 comprises 13 residues. The DNA of the CDR3 is TGCGCCAGCAGCCAGGAGCTGAACACTGAAGCTTTCTTT. It encodes CASSQELNTEAFF.

This sequence joins TRBV4-3 and TRBJ1-1; D unclear. Trimming took 8 bases from V and 0 from J, leaving 13 bases between them. The V gene's germline CDR1 is LGHNA and CDR2 YSLEER. The CDR3 runs 14 residues. The CDR3 loop reads CASAKAIMNTEAFF. Here the CDR3 DNA reads TGCGCCAGCGCAAAAGCCATTATGAACACTGAAGCTTTCTTT.

The rearrangement joins TRBV27 to TRBJ2-7; 8 nucleotides align to TRBD1. Germline V gene lookup returns CDR1 MNHEY and CDR2 SMNVEV (reference sequence). V trimming: 3 bases; J trimming: 0 bases; junction bases outside the gene matches: 7. The CDR3 covers 16 residues. The CDR3, as DNA: TGTGCCAGCAGTTTGTCCGGGACAGGAAGCTCCTACGAGCAGTACTTC. Translating it yields CASSLSGTGSSYEQYF.

DNA for the CDR3: TGTGCCAGCAGTTCCTCCGGGTACACAGATACGCAGTATTTT. It codes for CASSSSGYTDTQYF. The V and J genes are TRBV27 and TRBJ2-3; D ambiguous. V gave up 4 bases and J gave up 2 bases, with 10 bases separating them. The germline V gene encodes CDR1 MNHEY and CDR2 SMNVEV (reference sequence). The CDR3 covers 14 residues.

The gene calls are TRBV6-5 and TRBJ1-2; tentative D call: TRBD1 (6 bases). CDR1 and CDR2 (germline): MNHEY, SVGAGI. The CDR3 runs 13 residues. The V gene lost 8 bases and the J gene lost 8 bases, with 18 bases spanning the gap. The CDR3: CASQGREGGGYTF. The CDR3 DNA reads as TGTGCCAGCCAGGGTAGGGAAGGGGGAGGCTACACCTTC.

This rearrangement joins TRBV28 to TRBJ2-7; no definite D call. Germline CDR1 and CDR2: MDHEN and SYDVKM. V was pared by 6 bases and J by 2 bases, with 17 bases between. This CDR3 has 15 amino acids. This CDR3 is CASRPAHTTPYEQYF. The CDR3 coding sequence is TGTGCCAGCAGACCGGCCCATACAACCCCCTACGAGCAGTACTTC. The whole variable domain, remainder taken from reference TRBV28 and TRBJ2-7, is DVKVTQSSRYLVKRTGEKVFLECVQDMDHENMFWYRQDPGLGLRLIYFSYDVKMKEKGDIPEGYSVSREKKERFSLILESASTNQTSMYLCASRPAHTTPYEQYFGPGTRLTVT.

The gene calls are TRBV6-1 and TRBJ2-3; D may correspond to TRBD1 or TRBD2 (5 bases each). Per germline, CDR1 MNHNS and CDR2 SASEGT. The germline V and J ends were trimmed by 1 base and 3 bases, with 5 bases remaining between them. The CDR3 sequence is 13 residues long. CDR3 residues: CASSEGGTDTQYF. CDR3 nucleotides: TGTGCCAGCAGTGAAGGGGGGACAGATACGCAGTATTTT.

The chain has TRBV11-2 and TRBJ2-5; D unresolved. Trimming took 0 bases from V and 1 from J, leaving 0 bases between them. The CDR3 covers 12 residues. In germline, CDR1 is SGHAT, CDR2 FQNNGV. As DNA, the CDR3 is TGTGCCAGCAGCTTAGACCAAGAGACCCAGTACTTC. Protein: CASSLDQETQYF.

The chain joins TRBV6-5 to TRBJ2-1; 8 nucleotides line up with TRBD1. The V gene's germline CDR1 is MNHEY and CDR2 SVGAGI. The CDR3 is 14 amino acids. The V gene end was trimmed by 2 bases and the J gene end by 6 bases; junction bases not matched to a gene: 3. CDR3 amino acids: CASSYGTGPNEQFF. The DNA for the CDR3 is TGTGCCAGCAGTTACGGGACAGGCCCCAATGAGCAGTTCTTC.

V gene TRBV5-1 combines with J gene TRBJ2-1; either TRBD1 or TRBD2 may fit D (5 bases each). The CDR3 has 12 amino acids. Trimming removed 3 bases from V and 5 bases from J, with 6 bases in between. CDR1 SGHRS and CDR2 YFSETQ come from the germline V gene. In DNA form, the CDR3 reads TGCGCCAGCAGCTGGGACGACAATGAGCAGTTCTTC. It yields the protein CASSWDDNEQFF.